What follows are 27 T cell receptor beta chains derived from one specimen sequenced in a study of blood T cell repertoires in COVID-19. Profiling relied on immunoSEQ multiplex PCR, and the TCRdb table lists in-frame clones only, not all of them. There are tens of thousands of clones in the sample; roughly 88% occur only once, and 7% to 8.5% lies in the top ten. Sequencing was performed on peripheral blood. The receptor set was obtained from a man aged 30-40 years with acute or convalescent COVID-19.

This chain joins TRBV28 and TRBJ1-2; D not resolved. CDR1 MDHEN and CDR2 SYDVKM come from the germline V gene. The CDR3 is made up of 10 amino acids. Trimming cost V 6 bases and J 8 bases, with 7 bases left between them. CDR3 protein: CASRGRGYTF. For the CDR3, the DNA is TGTGCCAGCAGGGGCAGGGGCTACACCTTC.

The V gene is TRBV6-6, the J gene TRBJ2-5; D gene uncertain. Germline V gene lookup returns CDR1 MNHNY and CDR2 SVGAGI (reference sequence). CDR3 length: 11 residues. Trimming removed 8 bases from V and 1 base from J, with 5 bases in between. CDR3 residues: CASGSQETQYF. In nucleotides, the CDR3 is TGTGCCAGCGGCAGCCAAGAGACCCAGTACTTC.

This chain joins TRBV12-3 or TRBV12-4 and TRBJ1-2; D call uncertain. The CDR3 has 11 amino acids. V dropped 7 bases and J dropped 4 bases, with 7 bases sitting between them. CDR3 nucleotides: TGTGCCAGCACCCGGGGCTATGGCTACACCTTC. Translated: CASTRGYGYTF.

The gene calls are TRBV28 and TRBJ1-1; 8 positions match TRBD1. Germline lookup yields CDR1 MDHEN and CDR2 SYDVKM. The trim removed 4 bases at V and 1 base at J, leaving 5 bases unmatched. There are 15 residues in the CDR3. The CDR3 loop reads CASSSYRGENTEAFF. The DNA for the CDR3 is TGTGCCAGCAGTTCTTACAGGGGGGAGAACACTGAAGCTTTCTTT.

The chain couples TRBV29-1 to TRBJ2-1; TRBD2 might be the D (5 bases). V gave up 3 bases and J gave up 4 bases, with 16 bases separating them. The CDR3 has 15 residues. Germline CDR1 and CDR2: SQVTM and ANQGSEA. CDR3 DNA: TGCAGCGTTGATGATGAGACTACCCTTTACAATGAGCAGTTCTTC. Its protein product is CSVDDETTLYNEQFF.

V and J are TRBV28 and TRBJ1-2; 7 bases line up with TRBD1. The CDR3 has 15 residues. The germline gives CDR1 MDHEN, CDR2 SYDVKM. Unmatched junction bases numbered 10, after V lost 6 bases and J lost 3 bases. CDR3 DNA: TGTGCCAGCAGCGAAAGAATAGGACAGGACTATGGCTACACCTTC. Translating gives CASSERIGQDYGYTF.

The rearrangement links TRBV7-2 to TRBJ2-3, with 9 bases aligning to TRBD2. Trimming at V came to 4 bases and at J to 1 base, leaving 9 bases not matched to a gene. CDR3 length equals 17 residues. CDR1 and CDR2 (germline): SGHTA, FQGNSA. The CDR3 DNA sequence: TGTGCCAGCAGCTCATATAGCGGGAGCGATCGCACAGATACGCAGTATTTT. Its protein is CASSSYSGSDRTDTQYF.

The rearrangement joins TRBV28 to TRBJ2-3; 7 bases are a match to TRBD1. J was trimmed by 4 bases and V by 4 bases; bases with no gene match: 11. Looked up from germline, CDR1 is MDHEN and CDR2 is SYDVKM. This CDR3 comprises 16 residues. The CDR3, as DNA: TGTGCCAGCAGTTCGGAACAGGGGAAAACGGCAGATACGCAGTATTTT. Translated, it gives CASSSEQGKTADTQYF.

In this sample, this clone turned up a few times. Germline is not matched at one junction end, which may reflect a read error. This chain connects TRBV11-3 to TRBJ2-1; D remains ambiguous. This CDR3 has 8 amino acids. Germline-derived CDR1 and CDR2 are SGHNT and YENEEA. CDR3 sequence reads: CASSPEVF. The CDR3 DNA reads TGTGCCAGCAGCCCCGAGGTCTTC.

The J gene is TRBJ2-1, the V gene TRBV7-8, with 11 bases matching TRBD2. This CDR3 is built from 17 residues. V gave up 8 bases and J gave up 5 bases; unmatched junction bases: 14. Per germline, CDR1 SGHVS and CDR2 FQNEAQ. CDR3: CASLGGGGTSGDNEQFF. The CDR3 DNA reads as TGTGCCAGCCTGGGAGGGGGTGGGACTAGCGGTGACAATGAGCAGTTCTTC.

The V gene is TRBV5-1, the J gene TRBJ2-5, with D tentatively TRBD2 (8 bases). V lost 5 bases and J lost 5, with 16 bases in between. Germline V gene sequence: CDR1 SGHRS, CDR2 YFSETQ. The CDR3 is made up of 14 amino acids. CDR3 in DNA: TGCGCCAGCAGGGGGACAGCGGGAGAGGAGACCCAGTACTTC. The encoded protein is CASRGTAGEETQYF.

This clone was detected once. This rearrangement joins TRBV7-3 to TRBJ2-2, with 8 bases identical to TRBD1. Unmatched junction bases numbered 5, after V lost 5 bases and J lost 3 bases. This CDR3 contains 15 residues. Germline V lookup: CDR1 SGHTA, CDR2 FQGTGA. The CDR3 loop is CASSIRGPYTGELFF. CDR3 nucleotide sequence: TGTGCCAGCAGCATCAGGGGGCCCTACACCGGGGAGCTGTTTTTT.

The V gene is TRBV6-2 or TRBV6-3, the J gene TRBJ1-5; D is unclear. The germline V gene encodes CDR1 MNHEY and CDR2 SVGEGT. CDR3 length: 13 residues. V lost 4 bases and J 7 bases, leaving 11 bases between the germline ends. Written as DNA, the CDR3 is TGTGCCAGCAGTTTCCGTGAGCGACAGCCCCAGCATTTT. Protein product: CASSFRERQPQHF.

This clone was found a few times. The chain is built from TRBV5-6 and TRBJ2-1, with 10 bases aligning to TRBD1. This CDR3 has 18 amino acids. With 4 bases clipped from V and 3 bases from J, the junction kept 13 bases outside the gene matches. The germline V gene encodes CDR1 SGHDT and CDR2 YYEEEE. The CDR3, as DNA: TGTGCCAGCAGCCGGAGGACAGGGGGTAGCGGGCACTACAATGAGCAGTTCTTC. Amino acids: CASSRRTGGSGHYNEQFF.

The rearrangement links TRBV29-1 to TRBJ1-2, with D tentatively TRBD1 (6 bases). CDR1 and CDR2 (germline): SQVTM, ANQGSEA. Trimming took off 4 bases at V and 8 bases at J, with 14 bases between the two ends. This CDR3 contains 12 residues. The CDR3 DNA is TGCAGCGTTGGTATGGGGGCGCGGGGCTACACCTTC. Amino acid sequence: CSVGMGARGYTF.

The V call is TRBV5-1, the J call TRBJ2-1, with TRBD2 matching over 7 bases. Germline V CDR1 and CDR2: SGHRS, YFSETQ. The CDR3 has 16 residues. The J segment lost 1 base and the V segment lost 2 bases, leaving 6 bases of the junction unmatched. The CDR3: CASSFTTGGSYNEQFF. The CDR3 DNA reads TGCGCCAGCAGCTTTACGACCGGGGGGTCCTACAATGAGCAGTTCTTC.

The chain couples TRBV7-9 to TRBJ2-7; 11 bases line up with TRBD2. Germline assignment: CDR1 SEHNR and CDR2 FQNEAQ (reference sequence). The CDR3 is made up of 14 amino acids. With 5 bases clipped from V and 9 bases from J, the junction kept 9 bases outside the gene matches. In DNA, the CDR3 is TGTGCCAGCAGCCACGGACTAGCGGGTGGATTGCAGTACTTC. It codes for CASSHGLAGGLQYF.

This clone turned up a few times. This chain's CDR3 is CASSPWGQPTDTQYF. The CDR3 DNA is TGTGCCAGCTCACCTTGGGGGCAGCCGACAGATACGCAGTATTTT. This chain uses TRBV18 with TRBJ2-3; D may be TRBD1 (6 bases). V lost 3 bases and J lost 3, with 13 bases in between. CDR3 length equals 15 residues. CDR1 and CDR2 (germline): KGHSH, LQKENI.

The chain carries TRBV5-1 and TRBJ2-7; 7 bases are a match to TRBD2. Per the germline V gene, CDR1 is SGHRS and CDR2 is YFSETQ. Trimming removed 3 bases from V and 5 bases from J; junction bases left unmatched: 8. CDR3 length: 14 amino acids. CDR3 in DNA: TGCGCCAGCAGCTCCGGGCAGCGGGGTAACGAGCAGTACTTC. Protein product: CASSSGQRGNEQYF.

The chain is built from TRBV21-1 and TRBJ1-3; TRBD1, the table's D call, was not compared with the DNA. TRBV21-1 is assigned pseudogene status. This CDR3 region has 14 residues. The CDR3: CADRTGASGNTIYF. CDR3 bases: TGTGCCGACAGGACAGGAGCCTCTGGAAACACCATATATTTT.

V and J are TRBV29-1 and TRBJ1-1; tentative D call: TRBD1 (5 bases). The germline CDR1 and CDR2 sequences are SQVTM and ANQGSEA. This CDR3 is 11 amino acids long. Trimming pared 1 base from V and 8 bases from J, leaving 8 bases between. The CDR3 region has the DNA TGCAGCGTTGAAGTACAGGCAGAAGCTTTCTTT. Protein: CSVEVQAEAFF.

The chain joins TRBV19 to TRBJ1-4; D is possibly TRBD1 (6 bases). The germline CDR1 and CDR2 sequences are LNHDA and SQIVND (reference sequence). There are 13 residues in the CDR3. V was clipped by 5 bases and J by 8 bases, with 12 bases between them. The CDR3 DNA reads TGTGCCAGTAGTTACAGGGTCGACGAAAAACTGTTTTTT. Translated, it gives CASSYRVDEKLFF. Full variable domain (rest looked up from reference TRBV19 and TRBJ1-4): DGGITQSPKYLFRKEGQNVTLSCEQNLNHDAMYWYRQDPGQGLRLIYYSQIVNDFQKGDIAEGYSVSREKKESFPLTVTSAQKNPTAFYLCASSYRVDEKLFFGSGTQLSVL.

The chain employs TRBV7-2 and TRBJ2-5; D not certain. V lost 5 bases, J lost 1 base, and 14 bases lay in between. In germline, CDR1 is SGHTA, CDR2 FQGNSA. The CDR3 is 15 residues long. The DNA of the CDR3 is TGTGCCAGCAGCCCATCGCGCGCCCTCCAAGAGACCCAGTACTTC. The encoded protein is CASSPSRALQETQYF.

The genes are TRBV3-1 (or the pseudogene TRBV3-2) and TRBJ2-7, with 8 bases lining up with TRBD2. J was trimmed by 5 bases and V by 4 bases; bases with no gene match: 10. The V gene's germline CDR1 is LGHDT and CDR2 YNNKEL (reference sequence). This CDR3 contains 15 residues. The CDR3 DNA is TGTGCCAGCAGCCGAGGAGCGGGAGCGGGTAACGAGCAGTACTTC. Amino acid sequence: CASSRGAGAGNEQYF.

This clone occurred once. CDR3 in amino acids: CSGSPEYQETQYF. CDR3 nucleotides: TGCAGCGGCTCGCCTGAGTACCAAGAGACCCAGTACTTC. The chain has TRBV29-1 and TRBJ2-5; D not resolved. This CDR3 has 13 residues. Germline V lookup: CDR1 SQVTM, CDR2 ANQGSEA. V lost 7 bases, J lost 0 bases, and 12 bases lay in between.

The V and J genes are TRBV25-1 and TRBJ1-1, with D maybe TRBD1 (6 bases). The V gene lost 7 bases and the J gene lost 0 bases, with 9 bases spanning the gap. Germline V gene sequence: CDR1 MGHDK, CDR2 SYGVNS. The CDR3 runs 13 residues. The CDR3 nucleotides read TGTGCCAGCAATTACAGGGTGAACACTGAAGCTTTCTTT. It translates to CASNYRVNTEAFF.

The chain has TRBV7-2 and TRBJ2-1; D perhaps matches TRBD1 (6 bases). V gave up 5 bases and J gave up 0 bases, with 20 bases separating them. This CDR3 has 18 amino acids. Germline-derived CDR1 and CDR2 are SGHTA and FQGNSA. Written as DNA, the CDR3 is TGTGCCAGCAGCCTCACCAAGCCGGACAGATTCTCCTACAATGAGCAGTTCTTC. This encodes CASSLTKPDRFSYNEQFF.